What follows are 3 T cell receptor beta chains derived from one specimen sequenced in a study of low-dose radiotherapy and immunotherapy resistance in tumors. Time point denoted: after trial treatment. The treatment is: LDRT plus nivolumab, ipilimumab, low-dose cyclophosphamide and aspirin (RACIN trial). TCRs were put through roughly 20 PCR cycles of amplification with Phusion. A constant-region primer and the V-primer adapter served as the primer pair. Using its own MiXCR run on the reads, TCRdb lists one record per CDR3 protein. The data show tens of thousands of distinct CDR3 sequences, roughly a third seen once. Sequenced material: PBMCs, taken after low-dose radiotherapy plus immunotherapy. The receptors come from a male donor with rectosigmoid adenocarcinoma.

This chain uses TRBV24-1 with TRBJ2-3, with D perhaps TRBD1 (6 bases). V was pared by 2 bases and J by 2 bases, with 7 bases between. There are 14 residues in the CDR3. Germline CDR1 reads KGHDR; CDR2 reads SFDVKD. The DNA of the CDR3 is TGTGCCACCAGTGATTGGGGGCTCACAGATACGCAGTATTTT. Translating gives CATSDWGLTDTQYF.

This clonotype was counted at least ten times. V gene TRBV12-3 or TRBV12-4 combines with J gene TRBJ1-5, with no clear D. V lost 5 bases to trimming and J lost 3 bases, with 8 bases between them. The CDR3 contains 13 residues. CDR3 region: CASSQEYNQPQHF. The CDR3 DNA follows: TGTGCCAGCAGTCAGGAGTACAATCAGCCCCAGCATTTT.

This clonotype was seen ten or more times. V gene TRBV20-1 combines with J gene TRBJ2-2; weak D call: TRBD1 (6 bases). The germline gives CDR1 DFQATT, CDR2 SNEGSKA (reference sequence). The CDR3 consists of 14 residues. The V and J ends lost 3 bases and 2 bases respectively, with 10 bases between them. CDR3 DNA: TGCAGTGCTAGCAGGGGTCTAAACACCGGGGAGCTGTTTTTT. Translated: CSASRGLNTGELFF.